This entry lists 9 T cell receptor beta chains sequenced from one sample in a study of tumor-infiltrating lymphocytes in oesophageal squamous cell carcinoma. From the PCR reads, TCRdb called clonotypes with MiXCR, one entry per CDR3 protein. The top ten clones hold over 30% of a sample with 10,000 to 15,000 distinct CDR3 sequences, roughly 54% of them seen once. Sequencing was done on a sample of esophageal tumor tissue. Receptors originate from a female donor with esophageal squamous cell carcinoma.

This clonotype has a handful of counts. Relative to the germline gene, one junction end is altered; a read error may explain this. The rearrangement uses TRBV7-6 and TRBJ2-1; TRBD1 matches at 10 bases. Germline assignment: CDR1 SGHVS and CDR2 FNYEAQ. This CDR3 comprises 15 residues. The CDR3 bases are TGTGCCAGCAGATCCGGACAGGGGGTTAATTCACCCCTCCACTTC. Protein sequence: CASRSGQGVNSPLHF.

This chain joins TRBV7-8 and TRBJ2-1; 8 positions agree with TRBD2. The better agreement between TRBJ2-7 and the DNA end casts doubt on the J call. CDR3 length: 17 amino acids. Germline V gene data show CDR1 as SGHVS and CDR2 as FQNEAQ. Here the CDR3 reads CASSLVVAGGGYNEQYF. CDR3 in DNA: TGTGCCAGCAGCTTAGTGGTCGCGGGAGGTGGGTACAATGAGCAGTACTTC.

This chain links TRBV7-8 with TRBJ2-1, with 8 bases that match TRBD1. V was pared by 1 base and J by 7 bases, with 6 bases of the junction left unmatched. Germline V lookup: CDR1 SGHVS, CDR2 FQNEAQ. The CDR3 extends over 15 amino acids. CDR3 coding DNA: TGTGCCAGCAGCTTAGTTCAGGGGGCGGGAAATGAGCAGTTCTTC. Amino acids: CASSLVQGAGNEQFF.

This clonotype was observed a handful of times. A junction boundary mismatches the germline segment, possibly from a read error. The chain recombines TRBV7-6 with TRBJ2-3; 10 bases line up with TRBD1. Germline CDR1 is SGHVS and CDR2 is FNYEAQ. This CDR3 is 14 amino acids long. The CDR3 DNA is TGTGCTAGCAGCCCGACAGGGGGCACGGATACGCAGTATTTT. This codes for CASSPTGGTDTQYF.

This chain links TRBV27 with TRBJ2-1, with TRBD2 as a possible D gene (5 bases). The V gene's germline CDR1 is MNHEY and CDR2 SMNVEV (reference sequence). The CDR3 has 13 amino acids. Deletions cut 2 bases from V and 10 bases from J, with 12 bases between. CDR3 nucleotides: TGTGCCAGCAGTTTACGGGGTGCCTACGAGCAGTTCTTC. Translating gives CASSLRGAYEQFF.

The rearrangement uses TRBV24-1 and TRBJ2-7; no definite D call. This CDR3 spans 13 amino acids. Trimming cost V 0 bases and J 5 bases, with 7 bases left between them. The germline V gene has CDR1 KGHDR and CDR2 SFDVKD. The CDR3 is CATSDLGFDEQYF. The CDR3 bases are TGTGCCACCAGTGATTTGGGGTTCGACGAGCAGTACTTC.

The J gene is TRBJ1-6, the V gene TRBV7-2, with no clear D. Per germline, CDR1 SGHTA and CDR2 FQGNSA. Trimming left V 3 bases short and J 8 bases short, with 11 bases between. CDR3 length: 14 amino acids. CDR3 in amino acids: CASSFYVDDSPLHF. CDR3 bases: TGTGCCAGCAGCTTTTATGTGGACGATTCACCCCTCCACTTT. Full variable domain (missing parts from reference TRBV7-2 and TRBJ1-6): GAGVSQSPSNKVTEKGKDVELRCDPISGHTALYWYRQSLGQGLEFLIYFQGNSAPDKSGLPSDRFSAERTGGSVSTLTIQRTQQEDSAVYLCASSFYVDDSPLHFGNGTRLTVT.

DNA for the CDR3: TGTGCCAGCAGCCCCCACCACCAAGAGACCCAGTACTTC. This codes for CASSPHHQETQYF. The chain uses TRBV7-9 and TRBJ2-4; no definite D call. Near its end, the DNA agrees better with TRBJ2-5, so the J call may be wrong. The CDR3 is made up of 13 amino acids. CDR1 is SEHNR and CDR2 is FQNEAQ in the germline V gene (reference sequence).

The chain carries TRBV20-1 and TRBJ2-1, with 13 bases matching TRBD2. Germline values: CDR1 DFQATT, CDR2 SNEGSKA (reference sequence). The CDR3 has 14 amino acids. Trimming at V came to 6 bases and at J to 2 bases, leaving 1 base not matched to a gene. The CDR3 loop is CSAGLAGAYNEQFF. As DNA, the CDR3 is TGCAGTGCCGGACTAGCGGGAGCCTACAATGAGCAGTTCTTC.